Each of the 21 T cell receptor beta chains below was sequenced from the same sample in a study of cytomegalovirus exposure and HLA in healthy donors. Libraries were prepared by immunoSEQ multiplex PCR; TCRdb keeps only in-frame clonotypes and omits some of them. The sample consists of about 260,000 clones, about 90% of them appearing once. The sample was PBMCs. Every receptor here comes from a young woman in good health and CMV-seronegative.

The rearrangement uses TRBV20-1 and TRBJ1-1, with D unresolved. This CDR3 spans 11 amino acids. Per the germline V gene, CDR1 is DFQATT and CDR2 is SNEGSKA (reference sequence). Trimming cost V 5 bases and J 0 bases, with 4 bases left between them. CDR3 sequence (DNA): TGCAGTGCTCCAGTGAACACTGAAGCTTTCTTT. This translates into CSAPVNTEAFF.

Regarding this clone: The junction shows a germline mismatch at one end, possibly a read error. V is TRBV4-1 and J is TRBJ2-7; tentative D call: TRBD1 (6 bases). The CDR3 runs to 13 residues. The germline gives CDR1 MGHRA, CDR2 YSYEKL. This CDR3 is CASSPDRSYGQYF. CDR3 coding DNA: TGCGCCAGCAGTCCCGACAGGTCCTACGGGCAGTACTTC.

This chain uses TRBV19 with TRBJ2-7, with D maybe TRBD1 (5 bases). Germline V lookup: CDR1 LNHDA, CDR2 SQIVND (reference sequence). CDR3 size: 11 residues. The V end lost 10 bases, the J end lost 4 bases, and 11 bases lay between the germline ends. This CDR3 reads CATSRGYEQYF. DNA of the CDR3: TGTGCCACCTCAAGGGGTTACGAGCAGTACTTC.

This clone has just one count. The rearrangement uses TRBV28 and TRBJ2-3; the D gene is possibly TRBD2 (6 bases). The CDR3 is 16 amino acids. V lost 6 bases, J lost 5 bases, and 21 bases lay in between. Germline loops: CDR1 MDHEN, CDR2 SYDVKM. The CDR3: CASSPPYGGVGDTQYF. The CDR3 bases are TGTGCCAGCAGCCCACCCTACGGCGGGGTAGGAGATACGCAGTATTTT.

This chain joins TRBV10-3 and TRBJ1-4; 7 bases match TRBD1. Germline V lookup: CDR1 ENHRY, CDR2 SYGVKD. The V segment lost 8 bases and the J segment 4 bases; nucleotides outside the gene matches: 7. The CDR3 is 14 residues long. The CDR3 DNA follows: TGTGCCATCTCCCGGACAGGAAATAATGAAAAACTGTTTTTT. Encoded protein: CAISRTGNNEKLFF.

The V call is TRBV7-2, the J call TRBJ2-7; 9 nucleotides agree with TRBD1. The germline CDR1 and CDR2 sequences are SGHTA and FQGNSA. Trimming at V came to 5 bases and at J to 3 bases, leaving 8 bases not matched to a gene. The CDR3 is 15 amino acids. As DNA, the CDR3 is TGTGCCAGCAGCGCCGCGACAGGGGGTGGCTACGAGCAGTACTTC. Amino acid sequence: CASSAATGGGYEQYF.

V and J are TRBV11-2 and TRBJ2-3; no clear D gene. The CDR3 loop spans 11 amino acids. With 7 bases removed from V and 11 bases from J, the gap between germline ends came to 13 bases. The V gene's germline CDR1 is SGHAT and CDR2 FQNNGV. This CDR3 reads CASTKPGLQYF. The CDR3 DNA reads as TGTGCCAGCACGAAACCGGGTTTGCAGTATTTT. Full variable domain (rest looked up from reference TRBV11-2 and TRBJ2-3): EAGVAQSPRYKIIEKRQSVAFWCNPISGHATLYWYQQILGQGPKLLIQFQNNGVVDDSQLPKDRFSAERLKGVDSTLKIQPAKLEDSAVYLCASTKPGLQYFGPGTRLTVL.

This chain joins TRBV7-9 and TRBJ1-5; 8 nucleotides match TRBD1. V was pared by 2 bases and J by 4 bases, with 1 base of the junction left unmatched. Germline-derived CDR1 and CDR2 are SEHNR and FQNEAQ (reference sequence). The CDR3 runs 14 residues. The CDR3 is CASSLQGANQPQHF. The CDR3 region has the DNA TGTGCCAGCAGCTTACAGGGGGCTAATCAGCCCCAGCATTTT.

The table lists this clone with many counts. The J gene is TRBJ2-3, the V gene TRBV4-2, with 10 bases aligning to TRBD1. The V gene end was trimmed by 8 bases and the J gene end by 5 bases; junction bases not matched to a gene: 10. CDR3 length: 15 amino acids. CDR1 and CDR2 (germline): LGHNA, YNFKEQ. The CDR3 loop reads CASRPGQGDVDTQYF. CDR3 bases: TGTGCCAGCCGCCCCGGACAGGGGGACGTAGATACGCAGTATTTT.

The V and J genes are TRBV29-1 and TRBJ2-7; 12 nucleotides line up with TRBD1. The CDR3 is made up of 15 amino acids. Looked up from germline, CDR1 is SQVTM and CDR2 is ANQGSEA. Trimming took 6 bases from V and 5 from J; bases not matched to a gene: 11. The CDR3 reads CSVDSGTGGLDEQYF. DNA of the CDR3: TGCAGCGTAGACTCCGGGACAGGGGGCCTCGACGAGCAGTACTTC.

The rearrangement uses TRBV7-6 and TRBJ2-5, with D uncertain. Germline assignment: CDR1 SGHVS and CDR2 FNYEAQ. Trimming cost V 5 bases and J 4 bases, with 5 bases left between them. This CDR3 contains 11 residues. CDR3 DNA: TGTGCCAGCAGCGCCGGAGAGACCCAGTACTTC. Translated, it gives CASSAGETQYF.

The chain carries TRBV5-1 and TRBJ1-3; 7 bases are a match to TRBD1. The V gene end was trimmed by 4 bases and the J gene end by 3 bases; junction bases not matched to a gene: 4. Germline V gene data show CDR1 as SGHRS and CDR2 as YFSETQ. The CDR3 length is 14 residues. This CDR3 reads CASSQGTDGNTIYF. CDR3 nucleotides: TGCGCCAGCAGCCAGGGGACAGATGGAAACACCATATATTTT.

The V call is TRBV28, the J call TRBJ1-1; D gene ambiguous. Germline lookup yields CDR1 MDHEN and CDR2 SYDVKM. V was cut by 8 bases and J by 1 base, with 14 bases left in between. CDR3 size: 14 residues. The CDR3 sequence: CASGTIGGNTEAFF. As DNA, the CDR3 is TGTGCCAGCGGAACCATCGGAGGGAACACTGAAGCTTTCTTT.

V gene TRBV11-2 combines with J gene TRBJ2-3; 8 positions agree with TRBD1. Per the germline V gene, CDR1 is SGHAT and CDR2 is FQNNGV. The CDR3 loop spans 15 amino acids. V trimming: 2 bases; J trimming: 0 bases; junction bases outside the gene matches: 1. The CDR3, as DNA: TGTGCCAGCAGCTTACAGGGGGCAAGCACAGATACGCAGTATTTT. This sequence encodes CASSLQGASTDTQYF.

The chain uses TRBV4-3 and TRBJ2-7; perhaps D is TRBD1 or TRBD2 (5 bases each). The germline V gene has CDR1 LGHNA and CDR2 YSLEER. The length of the CDR3 is 15 residues. Trimming took off 3 bases at V and 4 bases at J, with 16 bases between the two ends. CDR3 residues: CASSQGAGTLYEQYF. The DNA for the CDR3 is TGCGCCAGCAGCCAGGGAGCCGGGACCCTTTACGAGCAGTACTTC.

The rearrangement uses TRBV13 and TRBJ1-2; 8 bases match TRBD1. Germline V gene sequence: CDR1 PRHDT, CDR2 FYEKMQ (reference sequence). The CDR3 length is 12 residues. V was clipped by 7 bases and J by 5 bases; unmatched bases: 3. The CDR3, as DNA: TGTGCCAGCAAGGACAGGGAATATGGCTACACCTTC. It encodes CASKDREYGYTF.

The chain has TRBV7-8 and TRBJ2-7; a possible D gene is TRBD2 (6 bases). The CDR3 extends over 15 amino acids. Germline CDR1 and CDR2: SGHVS and FQNEAQ. V lost 5 bases to trimming and J lost 3 bases, with 17 bases between them. The CDR3 region is CASSPGTYRIYEQYF. CDR3 coding DNA: TGTGCCAGCAGCCCTGGGACTTACAGGATCTACGAGCAGTACTTC.

The chain combines TRBV2 with TRBJ1-3; tentative D call: TRBD1 (6 bases). The V and J ends lost 6 bases and 0 bases respectively, with 15 bases between them. CDR3 length: 16 amino acids. Germline-derived CDR1 and CDR2 are SNHLY and FYNNEI. Here the CDR3 reads CASRHGQLFSGNTIYF. The CDR3, as DNA: TGTGCCAGCAGACATGGACAGCTCTTCTCTGGAAACACCATATATTTT.

This clone was seen once. J is TRBJ2-4 and V is TRBV7-2; 7 bases fit TRBD1. Looked up from germline, CDR1 is SGHTA and CDR2 is FQGNSA. Unmatched junction bases numbered 5, after V lost 5 bases and J lost 1 base. The CDR3 runs to 15 residues. The DNA for the CDR3 is TGTGCCAGCAGCACCCAGACAGGGGCCAAAAACATTCAGTACTTC. Translated, it gives CASSTQTGAKNIQYF. The full variable domain, rest sourced from reference TRBV7-2 and TRBJ2-4, is GAGVSQSPSNKVTEKGKDVELRCDPISGHTALYWYRQSLGQGLEFLIYFQGNSAPDKSGLPSDRFSAERTGGSVSTLTIQRTQQEDSAVYLCASSTQTGAKNIQYFGAGTRLSVL.

The chain uses TRBV2 and TRBJ1-1; 8 bases match TRBD1. The V segment lost 6 bases and the J segment 5 bases; nucleotides outside the gene matches: 5. Looked up from germline, CDR1 is SNHLY and CDR2 is FYNNEI. CDR3 length equals 13 residues. CDR3 loop: CASRTGVGTEAFF. The CDR3 DNA reads as TGTGCCAGCAGGACAGGGGTTGGGACTGAAGCTTTCTTT.

The chain uses TRBV27 and TRBJ1-4; 8 bases are a match to TRBD1. The J segment lost 8 bases and the V segment lost 1 base, leaving 6 bases of the junction unmatched. CDR1 is MNHEY and CDR2 is SMNVEV in the germline V gene (reference sequence). The CDR3 is 15 amino acids. The CDR3 region is CASSLYRQGPEKLFF. CDR3 sequence (DNA): TGTGCCAGCAGTTTATATCGACAGGGGCCGGAAAAACTGTTTTTT.